This T cell receptor beta chain was sequenced during a study of blood T cells in healthy people across ages (dated by TCRdb to 2013 to 2016). Context from the whole study: Template switching captured roughly one uniquely barcoded TCR beta cDNA molecule per two T cells in model experiments. To avoid experimental bias, donors of different ages were randomly spread across the sequencing lanes. Donors were grouped into four age groups: young (average roughly 16 years), middle-aged (39), aged (around 60) and long-lived (just over 80). To track age-related changes in TCR beta repertoire diversity, the study relied on deep sequencing normalized with unique cDNA molecular identifiers. Using the same blood draw, the study looked at two additional independent replicas of 1 million unique cDNA reads for two donors, one aged 18 to 30 and the other aged 80 or older. Results and caveats for the whole study, not just this receptor: Estimates of total diversity based on one million sequenced T cells were considered lower bounds and underestimates. Donor CMV infection status was unknown, potentially confounding age-related changes in expanded clonotypes. Compared with the aged group, the long-lived group had more naive CD4+ T cells, fewer expanded clones and increased TCR diversity, a pattern suggesting age selection. The percentage of naive T cells measured by flow cytometry correlated strongly with observed TCR beta diversity. Since profiling was done on bulk unsorted PBMCs, naive and antigen-experienced compartments could not be conclusively compared. Observed TCR beta diversity per million T cells fell roughly linearly with age, and a significant reduction was already apparent by age about 38.

Libraries came from 5' RACE. Sequencing took place on an Illumina HiSeq 2500. A second PCR of about 7 to 12 cycles was run with a J-beta primer mix and a sample-barcoded 5' primer. A unique molecular identifier was introduced onto each TCR beta cDNA molecule by a template-switch 5' adaptor carrying 12 random nucleotides. At least 3 million CDR3-containing paired-end reads were obtained from each sample. First-strand cDNA was synthesized from all RNA with the Mint cDNA synthesis kit, primed by a TRBC-specific oligonucleotide. All cDNA was treated with uracil-DNA glycosylase and then went through a first 18-cycle PCR with the universal primers M1SS and BC2_uni_R. In the original analysis: For normalization, 1 million high-quality reads, each with a distinct molecular identifier, were randomly selected from each sample. Instead of being binned into consensus sequences, reads that shared molecular identifiers were thrown out. CDR3 identification, clonotype clustering and error correction used MiTCR with a Q25 quality threshold and the strictest error-elimination algorithm. A nonparametric unseen species model with Euler transformation was used to estimate lower-bound total TCR beta diversity. The public reads were quality trimmed at Q25 with fastp and then assembled into clones with MiXCR by TCRdb, keeping productive beta chains. Each CDR3 protein appears once, grouped with its most common genes and DNA. The V and J calls here are based on TCRdb, not the publication. The sample yields fewer than 700,000 distinct CDR3 sequences; around half were counted once. The ten largest clones take up 20% to 25% of the sample.

Including cysteine and phenylalanine, the CDR3 has 16 amino acids. The sequence is cut down to CDR3 DNA, 48 bases in frame from base 1. The donors were roughly 39 Caucasian individuals from Russia, aged 6 to 90 years, who were systemically healthy. Roughly 10 milliliters of peripheral blood were collected from each donor into EDTA-treated Vacutainer tubes. Ficoll-Paque density-gradient centrifugation was used to isolate PBMCs, with at least 6 million obtained per sample. Total RNA was extracted from PBMCs with Trizol reagent, with at least 5.5 micrograms obtained per sample. For every donor, an aliquot of PBMCs went through flow cytometry to measure the percentages of naive CD45RAhigh/CD27high T cells. Concerning this clonotype itself: What antigen it recognizes has not been identified. No quality values exist for individual bases; no much larger clone is one base distant.

The chain is made from TRBV21-1 and TRBJ2-7; the table's D gene call, TRBD1, was not cross checked with the DNA. TRBV21-1 corresponds to a pseudogene. The receptor was isolated from an elderly man in good health. The sample consisted of blood. The CDR3 is CASSKGWGAGLNEQYF. The nucleotide sequence is TGTGCCAGCAGCAAGGGTTGGGGGGCGGGGCTCAATGAGCAGTACTTC.